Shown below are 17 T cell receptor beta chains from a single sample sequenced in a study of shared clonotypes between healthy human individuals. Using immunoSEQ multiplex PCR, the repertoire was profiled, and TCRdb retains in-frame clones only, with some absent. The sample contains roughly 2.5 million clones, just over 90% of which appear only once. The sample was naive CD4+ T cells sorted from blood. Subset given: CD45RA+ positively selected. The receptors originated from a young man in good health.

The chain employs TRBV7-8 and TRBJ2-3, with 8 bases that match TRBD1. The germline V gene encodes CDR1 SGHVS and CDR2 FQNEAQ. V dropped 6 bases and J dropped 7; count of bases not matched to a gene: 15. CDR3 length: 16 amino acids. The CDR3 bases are TGTGCCAGCAGTCCAGCCCGGACAGGGAAGGCAAATACGCAGTATTTT. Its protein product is CASSPARTGKANTQYF.

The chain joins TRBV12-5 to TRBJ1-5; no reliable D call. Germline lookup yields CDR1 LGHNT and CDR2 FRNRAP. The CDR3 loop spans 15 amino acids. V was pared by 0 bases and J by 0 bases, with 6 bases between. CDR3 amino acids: CASGLVADSNQPQHF. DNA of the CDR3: TGTGCTAGTGGTTTGGTGGCGGATAGCAATCAGCCCCAGCATTTT. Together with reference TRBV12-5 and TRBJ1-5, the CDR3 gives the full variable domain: DARVTQTPRHKVTEMGQEVTMRCQPILGHNTVFWYRQTMMQGLELLAYFRNRAPLDDSGMPKDRFSAEMPDATLATLKIQPSEPRDSAVYFCASGLVADSNQPQHFGDGTRLSIL.

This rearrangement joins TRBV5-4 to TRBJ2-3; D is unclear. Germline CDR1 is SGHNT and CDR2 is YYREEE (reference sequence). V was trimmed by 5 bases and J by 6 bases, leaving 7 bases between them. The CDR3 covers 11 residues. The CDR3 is CASRSGDTQYF. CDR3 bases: TGTGCCAGCAGATCCGGGGATACGCAGTATTTT.

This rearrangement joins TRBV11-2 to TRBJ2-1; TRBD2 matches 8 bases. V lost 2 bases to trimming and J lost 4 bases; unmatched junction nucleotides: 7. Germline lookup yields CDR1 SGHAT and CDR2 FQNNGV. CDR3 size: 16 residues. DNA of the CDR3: TGTGCCAGCAGCTTAATACGCGGGAGGCCTTACAATGAGCAGTTCTTC. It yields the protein CASSLIRGRPYNEQFF.

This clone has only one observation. In DNA, the CDR3 is TGTGCCAGCAGCTTAGGGGACAGGGTAATCAACGAGCAGTACTTC. This gives the protein CASSLGDRVINEQYF. This chain joins TRBV7-9 and TRBJ2-7, with 9 bases fitting TRBD1. Trimming took 1 base from V and 5 from J; bases not matched to a gene: 6. Germline V gives CDR1 SEHNR, CDR2 FQNEAQ (reference sequence). This CDR3 is built from 15 residues.

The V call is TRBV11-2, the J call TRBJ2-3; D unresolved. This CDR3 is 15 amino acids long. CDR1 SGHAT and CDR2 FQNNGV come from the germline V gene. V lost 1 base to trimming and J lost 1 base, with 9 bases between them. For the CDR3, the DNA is TGTGCCAGCAGCTTAGGGACGTTTGGCACAGATACGCAGTATTTT. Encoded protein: CASSLGTFGTDTQYF.

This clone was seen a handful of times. This CDR3 reads CASSGTEISYEQYF. CDR3 DNA: TGTGCCAGCAGCGGGACAGAGATCTCCTACGAGCAGTACTTC. The chain uses TRBV5-5 and TRBJ2-7; 7 nucleotides line up with TRBD1. CDR1 is SGHKS, CDR2 YYEKEE, per germline (reference sequence). V trimming: 4 bases; J trimming: 0 bases; junction bases outside the gene matches: 4. The CDR3 covers 14 residues.

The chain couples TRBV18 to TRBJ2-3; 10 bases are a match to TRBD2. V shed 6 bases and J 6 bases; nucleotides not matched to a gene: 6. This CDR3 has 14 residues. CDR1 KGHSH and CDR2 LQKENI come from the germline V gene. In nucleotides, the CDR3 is TGTGCCAGCTCGCTAGCGGGAGTCGGTGATACGCAGTATTTT. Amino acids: CASSLAGVGDTQYF.

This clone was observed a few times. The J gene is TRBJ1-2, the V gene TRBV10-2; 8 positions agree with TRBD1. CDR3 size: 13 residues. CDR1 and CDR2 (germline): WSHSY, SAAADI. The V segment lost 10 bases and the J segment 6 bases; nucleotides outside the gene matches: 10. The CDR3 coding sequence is TGCGCCATCCTCAGAACAGGGGGAAATGGCTACACCTTC. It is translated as CAILRTGGNGYTF.

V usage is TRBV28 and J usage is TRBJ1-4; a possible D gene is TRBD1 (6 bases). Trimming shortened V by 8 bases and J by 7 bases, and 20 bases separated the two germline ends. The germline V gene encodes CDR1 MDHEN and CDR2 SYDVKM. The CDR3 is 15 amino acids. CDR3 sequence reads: CASSWWQGTGEKLFF. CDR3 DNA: TGTGCCAGCTCCTGGTGGCAGGGGACGGGTGAAAAACTGTTTTTT.

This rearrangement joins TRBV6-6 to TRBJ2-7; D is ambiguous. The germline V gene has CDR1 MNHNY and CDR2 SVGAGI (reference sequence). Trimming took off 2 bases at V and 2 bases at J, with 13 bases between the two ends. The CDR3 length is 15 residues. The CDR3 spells CASSYQDWETYEQYF. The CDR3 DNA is TGTGCCAGCAGTTACCAAGACTGGGAAACCTACGAGCAGTACTTC.

The CDR3 coding sequence is TGTGCCAGCTCACCAAATCAGGGGGCTACGGGGACTGAAGCTTTCTTT. Translated: CASSPNQGATGTEAFF. V gene TRBV18 combines with J gene TRBJ1-1; 8 bases fit TRBD1. With V trimmed by 2 bases and J by 5 bases, 10 bases remained unmatched. CDR3 size: 16 residues. CDR1 is KGHSH, CDR2 LQKENI, per germline. Drawing the rest from reference TRBV18 and TRBJ1-1, the complete variable domain is NAGVMQNPRHLVRRRGQEARLRCSPMKGHSHVYWYRQLPEEGLKFMVYLQKENIIDESGMPKERFSAEFPKEGPSILRIQQVVRGDSAAYFCASSPNQGATGTEAFFGQGTRLTVV.

CDR3 sequence (DNA): TGTGCCTGGAGTGTACGTGGCGGGGAGATCTCTGGGGCCAACGTCCTGACTTTC. Its protein product is CAWSVRGGEISGANVLTF. The rearrangement joins TRBV30 to TRBJ2-6; D is possibly TRBD2 (6 bases). The CDR3 has 18 amino acids. CDR1 is GTSNPN, CDR2 SVGIG, per germline (reference sequence). Deletions cut 0 bases from V and 0 bases from J, with 15 bases between.

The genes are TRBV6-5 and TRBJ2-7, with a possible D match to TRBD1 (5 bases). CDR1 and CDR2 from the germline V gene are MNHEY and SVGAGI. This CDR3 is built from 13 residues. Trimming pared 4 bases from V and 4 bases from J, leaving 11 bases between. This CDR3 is CASSWGSMYEQYF. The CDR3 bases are TGTGCCAGCAGTTGGGGCTCAATGTACGAGCAGTACTTC.

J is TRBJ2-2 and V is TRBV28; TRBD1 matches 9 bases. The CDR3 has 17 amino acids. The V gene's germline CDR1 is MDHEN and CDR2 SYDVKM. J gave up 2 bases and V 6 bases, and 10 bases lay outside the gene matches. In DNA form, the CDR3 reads TGTGCCAGCAGCGTCCCGGGACAGGGAAGTAACACCGGGGAGCTGTTTTTT. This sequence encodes CASSVPGQGSNTGELFF.

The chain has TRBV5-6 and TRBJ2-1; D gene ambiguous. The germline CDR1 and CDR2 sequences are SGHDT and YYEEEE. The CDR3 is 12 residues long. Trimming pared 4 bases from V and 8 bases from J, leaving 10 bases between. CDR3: CASSLRTYEQFF. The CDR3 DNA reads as TGTGCCAGCAGCCTTAGAACTTATGAGCAGTTCTTC.

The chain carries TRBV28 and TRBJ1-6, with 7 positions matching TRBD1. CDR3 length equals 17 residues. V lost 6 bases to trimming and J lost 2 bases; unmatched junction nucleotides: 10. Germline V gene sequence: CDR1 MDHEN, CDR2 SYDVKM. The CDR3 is CASSLNRGSAYNSPLHF. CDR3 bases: TGTGCCAGCAGCCTTAACAGGGGATCCGCCTATAATTCACCCCTCCACTTT.